This T cell receptor beta chain was identified during a study of T-cell reconstitution after alpha-beta-depleted transplantation in children. Preparing the TCRbeta library involved the use of unique molecular identifiers. TCRdb passed the PCR reads through MiXCR, listing each CDR3 protein once. The repertoire holds under 450,000 distinct CDR3 sequences, with 13% as singletons. This clonotype has a handful of counts. The material was PBMCs, obtained from the stem cell graft. This receptor was obtained from a human donor who donated a stem cell graft to a child with Fanconi anemia.

CDR3 residues: CASSLGQHQETQYF. For the CDR3, the DNA is TGTGCCAGCAGCCTGGGACAGCATCAAGAGACCCAGTACTTC. The gene calls are TRBV11-2 and TRBJ2-5, with 7 bases lining up with TRBD1. Germline lookup yields CDR1 SGHAT and CDR2 FQNNGV. The CDR3 extends over 14 amino acids. Unmatched junction bases numbered 5, after V lost 5 bases and J lost 2 bases.